This T cell receptor (beta chain) is from a study of T cell responses to AZD1222 COVID-19 vaccine. Study in general: Pooled samples include second doses given at about 4 or 12 weeks. Findings and caveats of the study: After the peak T cell response, and only then, were repertoires sampled. Mostly white British, mostly female donors; authors suggested clonal diversity may be underestimated.

The protocol was immunoSEQ multiplex PCR, while the TCRdb copy is restricted to in-frame clones and leaves out a portion. The repertoire holds 25,000 to 35,000 clones, with just over 90% as singletons. Remarks on this clone: Its specificity is not known.

The V gene's germline CDR1 is SGHDN and CDR2 FVKESK. The length of the CDR3 is 14 residues. V lost 2 bases, J lost 7 bases, and 14 bases lay in between. The material was peripheral blood, obtained on day 0 of AZD1222 vaccination. This chain connects TRBV14 to TRBJ2-5; a possible D gene is TRBD2 (6 bases). The clonotype originates from an adult in good health. The chain's CDR3 is CASSQLSIGGTQYF. CDR3 DNA: TGTGCCAGCAGCCAACTCTCCATCGGGGGGACCCAGTACTTC.